The following is a TCR beta chain sequence with its context. The data were obtained in a study of blood T cell repertoires in COVID-19. Sequencing was performed with immunoSEQ multiplex PCR; in TCRdb, only in-frame clones are kept and a portion is missing. Among some 130,000 clones listed, roughly 86% were seen once. This TCR came from a human donor in a cohort sampled during active COVID-19. The specimen sequenced was peripheral blood.

CDR3 nucleotide sequence: TGCAGTGGACAGGGCACCTACGAGCAGTACTTC. Translated: CSGQGTYEQYF. This chain uses TRBV20-1 with TRBJ2-7; 7 bases fit TRBD1. In germline, CDR1 is DFQATT, CDR2 SNEGSKA (reference sequence). V lost 7 bases, J lost 2 bases, and 2 bases stayed unmatched. This CDR3 has 11 residues.